Below, 15 T cell receptor beta chains from the same sample are listed, as sequenced in a study of cytomegalovirus exposure and HLA in healthy donors. The PCR contained 60 Vbeta and 13 Jbeta primers. This table comes from immunoSEQ multiplex PCR, and its TCRdb copy is limited to in-frame clones, with some not included. The table records roughly 190,000 clones, approximately 65% of them present only once. The sample taken for sequencing was PBMCs. These TCRs come from a man in his forties or fifties in good health and CMV-seronegative.

This clone was recorded a few times. The chain is built from TRBV2 and TRBJ2-1; 7 bases line up with TRBD2. CDR3 length: 15 amino acids. Looked up from germline, CDR1 is SNHLY and CDR2 is FYNNEI. Unmatched junction bases numbered 2, after V lost 3 bases and J lost 0 bases. The CDR3 DNA sequence: TGTGCCAGCAGTGAGTGGGGGGGCTCCTACAATGAGCAGTTCTTC. Translating gives CASSEWGGSYNEQFF.

This clone showed up just a few times. The gene calls are TRBV11-2 and TRBJ2-1; TRBD2 matches 8 bases. The CDR3 spans 14 residues. V lost 0 bases to trimming and J lost 6 bases; unmatched junction nucleotides: 1. Germline lookup yields CDR1 SGHAT and CDR2 FQNNGV. CDR3 loop: CASSLDRGGNEQFF. CDR3 sequence (DNA): TGTGCCAGCAGCTTAGATCGGGGGGGCAATGAGCAGTTCTTC.

The chain couples TRBV7-9 to TRBJ2-5; 12 nucleotides match TRBD2. This CDR3 is built from 16 residues. Per the germline V gene, CDR1 is SEHNR and CDR2 is FQNEAQ (reference sequence). V trimming: 5 bases; J trimming: 2 bases; junction bases outside the gene matches: 6. This CDR3 is CASSRGLAGLQETQYF. CDR3 bases: TGTGCCAGCAGCCGTGGACTAGCGGGATTACAAGAGACCCAGTACTTC.

The gene calls are TRBV28 and TRBJ2-3; D is undetermined. V gave up 5 bases and J gave up 0 bases, with 15 bases separating them. Germline V CDR1 and CDR2: MDHEN, SYDVKM. CDR3 length equals 16 residues. In DNA, the CDR3 is TGTGCCAGCAGTCCCCCGGTCTGGGCTAGCACAGATACGCAGTATTTT. This sequence encodes CASSPPVWASTDTQYF.

In its sample, this clone was seen a few times. V is TRBV4-1 and J is TRBJ2-5, with TRBD2 matching over 13 bases. The ends lost 1 base at V and 1 base at J; junction bases unmatched: 9. CDR3 size: 19 residues. Germline V gene sequence: CDR1 MGHRA, CDR2 YSYEKL. DNA for the CDR3: TGCGCCAGCAGCCAAGTTGCGACTAGCGGGGGGAGACTCCAAGAGACCCAGTACTTC. Amino acid sequence: CASSQVATSGGRLQETQYF.

This clone was recorded a few times. The V gene is TRBV4-2, the J gene TRBJ2-1; D perhaps matches TRBD2 (5 bases). Germline V lookup: CDR1 LGHNA, CDR2 YNFKEQ. Trimming removed 2 bases at V and 8 bases at J, with 13 bases between. The CDR3 has 14 amino acids. The CDR3 sequence is CASSQTRLNDEQFF. For the CDR3, the DNA is TGTGCCAGCAGCCAAACCCGACTAAACGATGAGCAGTTCTTC.

The V and J genes are TRBV15 and TRBJ2-1; no clear D. The CDR3 sequence is 15 residues long. In germline, CDR1 is LNHNV, CDR2 YYDKDF (reference sequence). The V end was cut by 3 bases, the J end by 10 bases, with 19 bases between. The CDR3 reads CATSSIQRPNTEQFF. In DNA form, the CDR3 reads TGTGCCACCAGCAGTATCCAGCGCCCAAATACGGAGCAGTTCTTC.

This clone has only one observation. This rearrangement joins TRBV29-1 to TRBJ1-2; D unresolved. CDR1 and CDR2 from the germline V gene are SQVTM and ANQGSEA. Trimming pared 6 bases from V and 1 base from J, leaving 9 bases between. This CDR3 is built from 12 residues. The CDR3 region is CSVAGDNYGYTF. The CDR3 DNA reads TGCAGCGTGGCCGGGGATAACTATGGCTACACCTTC.

This chain links TRBV7-3 with TRBJ2-3; 9 nucleotides align to TRBD2. The germline V gene has CDR1 SGHTA and CDR2 FQGTGA. The CDR3 covers 15 residues. J gave up 2 bases and V 3 bases, and 3 bases lay outside the gene matches. CDR3 sequence: CASSLTSGYTDTQYF. The CDR3 DNA sequence: TGTGCCAGCAGCTTGACTAGCGGTTACACAGATACGCAGTATTTT.

This clone was counted only a few times. The rearrangement links TRBV7-6 to TRBJ2-3, with 9 bases that match TRBD1. Unmatched junction bases numbered 2, after V lost 5 bases and J lost 2 bases. The CDR3 covers 14 residues. Germline lookup yields CDR1 SGHVS and CDR2 FNYEAQ. The CDR3 region is CASSRTGATDTQYF. For the CDR3, the DNA is TGTGCCAGCAGCCGGACAGGGGCCACAGATACGCAGTATTTT.

The chain is built from TRBV28 and TRBJ1-4; 9 bases map to TRBD1. J was trimmed by 8 bases and V by 5 bases; bases with no gene match: 12. The CDR3 is made up of 16 amino acids. CDR1 MDHEN and CDR2 SYDVKM come from the germline V gene. CDR3 in amino acids: CASSPPTGTGSEKLFF. CDR3 coding DNA: TGTGCCAGCAGTCCCCCAACCGGGACAGGGAGCGAAAAACTGTTTTTT.

The chain has TRBV7-8 and TRBJ2-1; 14 positions agree with TRBD2. V shed 3 bases and J 9 bases; nucleotides not matched to a gene: 4. The CDR3 totals 15 residues. Germline CDR1 and CDR2: SGHVS and FQNEAQ. In nucleotides, the CDR3 is TGTGCCAGCAGCTTGGGACTAGCGGGAGCTGGTGAGCAGTTCTTC. This translates into CASSLGLAGAGEQFF.

The chain recombines TRBV6-5 with TRBJ2-2, with D possibly being TRBD1 (6 bases). V was trimmed by 6 bases and J by 4 bases, leaving 15 bases between them. The CDR3 extends over 15 amino acids. Germline V CDR1 and CDR2: MNHEY, SVGAGI. CDR3: CASSLVTGSTGELFF. For the CDR3, the DNA is TGTGCCAGCAGCCTTGTTACAGGGAGCACCGGGGAGCTGTTTTTT.

CDR3 sequence reads: CASSPGGTSGGYEQYF. CDR3 coding DNA: TGTGCCAGCTCACCTGGAGGGACTAGCGGGGGTTACGAGCAGTACTTC. The chain uses TRBV18 and TRBJ2-5, with 14 nucleotides matching TRBD2. The end of the DNA is better explained by TRBJ2-7, so the J call may be wrong. CDR3 length equals 16 residues. Per the germline V gene, CDR1 is KGHSH and CDR2 is LQKENI.

The rearrangement links TRBV6-1 to TRBJ2-7; D gene uncertain. The V end was cut by 4 bases, the J end by 1 base, with 11 bases between. Germline assignment: CDR1 MNHNS and CDR2 SASEGT. There are 14 residues in the CDR3. The CDR3: CASSVPGQSYEQYF. CDR3 coding DNA: TGTGCCAGCAGTGTGCCAGGCCAATCCTACGAGCAGTACTTC.